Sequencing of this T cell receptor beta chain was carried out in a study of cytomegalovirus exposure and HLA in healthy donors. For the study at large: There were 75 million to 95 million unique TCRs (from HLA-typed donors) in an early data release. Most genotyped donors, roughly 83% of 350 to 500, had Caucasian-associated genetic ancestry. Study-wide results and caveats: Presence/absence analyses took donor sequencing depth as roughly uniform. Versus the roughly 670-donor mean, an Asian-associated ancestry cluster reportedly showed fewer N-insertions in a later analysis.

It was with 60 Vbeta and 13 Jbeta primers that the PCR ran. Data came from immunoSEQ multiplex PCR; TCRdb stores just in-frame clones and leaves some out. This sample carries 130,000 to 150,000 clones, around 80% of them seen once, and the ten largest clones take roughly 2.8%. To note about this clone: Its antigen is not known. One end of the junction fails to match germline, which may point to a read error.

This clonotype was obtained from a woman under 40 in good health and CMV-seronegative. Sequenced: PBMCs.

CDR3 nucleotides: TGTGCCAGCAGTAGCCCAGGTTCCTCTGGGGCCAACGTCCTGACTTTC. Amino acid sequence: CASSSPGSSGANVLTF. V gene TRBV19 combines with J gene TRBJ2-6; D uncertain. Germline V gene lookup returns CDR1 LNHDA and CDR2 SQIVND (reference sequence). The CDR3 extends over 16 amino acids.